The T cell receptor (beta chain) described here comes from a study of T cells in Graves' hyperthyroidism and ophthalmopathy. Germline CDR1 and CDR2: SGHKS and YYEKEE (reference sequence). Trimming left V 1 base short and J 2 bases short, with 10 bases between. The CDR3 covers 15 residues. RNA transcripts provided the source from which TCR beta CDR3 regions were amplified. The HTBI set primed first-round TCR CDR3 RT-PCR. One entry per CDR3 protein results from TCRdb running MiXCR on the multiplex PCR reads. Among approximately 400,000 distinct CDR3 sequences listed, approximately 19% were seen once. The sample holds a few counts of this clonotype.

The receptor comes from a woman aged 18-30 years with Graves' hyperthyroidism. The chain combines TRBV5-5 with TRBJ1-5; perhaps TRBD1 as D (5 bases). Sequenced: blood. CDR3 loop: CASSLFPGRNQPQHF. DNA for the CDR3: TGTGCCAGCAGCTTGTTCCCAGGGCGCAATCAGCCCCAGCATTTT.